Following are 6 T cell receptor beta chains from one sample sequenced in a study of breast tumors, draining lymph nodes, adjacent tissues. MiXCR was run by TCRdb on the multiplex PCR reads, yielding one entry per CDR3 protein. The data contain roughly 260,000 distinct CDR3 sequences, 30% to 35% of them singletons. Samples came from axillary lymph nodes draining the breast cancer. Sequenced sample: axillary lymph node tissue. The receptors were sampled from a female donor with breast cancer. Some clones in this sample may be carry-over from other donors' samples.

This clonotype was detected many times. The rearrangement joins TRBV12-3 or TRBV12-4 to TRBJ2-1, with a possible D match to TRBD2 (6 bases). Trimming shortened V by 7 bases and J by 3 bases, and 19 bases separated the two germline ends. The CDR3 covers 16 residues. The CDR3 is CASMPNRGGHYNEQFF. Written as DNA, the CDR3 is TGTGCCAGCATGCCCAATCGGGGAGGACACTACAATGAGCAGTTCTTC.

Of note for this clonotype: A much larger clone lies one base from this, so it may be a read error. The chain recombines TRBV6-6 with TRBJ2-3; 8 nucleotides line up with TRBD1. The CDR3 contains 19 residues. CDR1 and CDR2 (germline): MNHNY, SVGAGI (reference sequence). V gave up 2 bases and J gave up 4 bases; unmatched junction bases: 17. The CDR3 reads CASSYPGTGNLIHADTQYF. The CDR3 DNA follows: TGTGCCAGCAGTTACCCAGGGACAGGAAACCTAATACACGCAGATACGCAGTATTTT.

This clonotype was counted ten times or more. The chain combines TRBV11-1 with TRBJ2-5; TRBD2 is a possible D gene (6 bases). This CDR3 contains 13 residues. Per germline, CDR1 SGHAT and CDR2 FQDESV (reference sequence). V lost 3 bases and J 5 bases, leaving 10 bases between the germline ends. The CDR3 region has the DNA TGTGCCAGCAGCTTGGAGGGCCGGGAGACCCAGTACTTC. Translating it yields CASSLEGRETQYF.

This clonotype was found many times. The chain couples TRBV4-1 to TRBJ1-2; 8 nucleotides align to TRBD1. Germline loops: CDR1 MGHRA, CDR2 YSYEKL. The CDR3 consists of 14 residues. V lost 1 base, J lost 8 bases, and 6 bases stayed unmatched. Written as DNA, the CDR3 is TGCGCCAGCAGCCAAGGACAGGGGATGCGGGGCTACACCTTC. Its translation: CASSQGQGMRGYTF.

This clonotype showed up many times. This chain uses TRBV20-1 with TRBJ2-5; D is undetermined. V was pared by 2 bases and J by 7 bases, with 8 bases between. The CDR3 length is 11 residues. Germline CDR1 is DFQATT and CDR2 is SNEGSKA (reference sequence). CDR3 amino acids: CSARSQMTQYF. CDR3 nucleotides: TGCAGTGCTAGATCCCAGATGACCCAGTACTTC.

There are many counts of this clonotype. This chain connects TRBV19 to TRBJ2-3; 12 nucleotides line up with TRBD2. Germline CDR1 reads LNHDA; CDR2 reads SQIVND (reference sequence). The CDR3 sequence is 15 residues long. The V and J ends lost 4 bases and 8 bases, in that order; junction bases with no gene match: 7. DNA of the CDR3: TGTGCCAGTAGTACCGCGACTAGCGGGAGAGGTACGCAGTATTTT. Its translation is CASSTATSGRGTQYF.